The text below deals with one T cell receptor (beta chain). Its antigen remains unidentified. Produced via immunoSEQ multiplex PCR; TCRdb's table is partial and in-frame only. The sample records about 2.4 million clones, roughly 93% being singletons. This CDR3 is built from 18 residues. The germline gives CDR1 MDHEN, CDR2 SYDVKM. V gave up 7 bases and J gave up 1 base, with 25 bases separating them. This specimen comes from a study of shared clonotypes between healthy human individuals. Findings of the study overall: Naive subsets, compared against memory subsets, generally had larger estimated richness values. Represented diversity (both genetic and exposure-history) was limited by the small number of donors. For naive CD4 cells, roughly 4.8% of clonotypes were shared across a few donors. Clonotype sharing among donors likely depends on sequencing depth.

This chain connects TRBV28 to TRBJ1-2; D not certain. Source material: naive CD4+ T cells from PBMCs. Subset meaning: CD45RA+ positively selected. The TCR comes from a young man in good health. Some clones in this sample may be carry-over from other donors' samples. The CDR3 DNA follows: TGTGCCAGCACGCGAGCCTCGGGCAGGAGTGGGGTTAACTATGGCTACACCTTC. This encodes CASTRASGRSGVNYGYTF.